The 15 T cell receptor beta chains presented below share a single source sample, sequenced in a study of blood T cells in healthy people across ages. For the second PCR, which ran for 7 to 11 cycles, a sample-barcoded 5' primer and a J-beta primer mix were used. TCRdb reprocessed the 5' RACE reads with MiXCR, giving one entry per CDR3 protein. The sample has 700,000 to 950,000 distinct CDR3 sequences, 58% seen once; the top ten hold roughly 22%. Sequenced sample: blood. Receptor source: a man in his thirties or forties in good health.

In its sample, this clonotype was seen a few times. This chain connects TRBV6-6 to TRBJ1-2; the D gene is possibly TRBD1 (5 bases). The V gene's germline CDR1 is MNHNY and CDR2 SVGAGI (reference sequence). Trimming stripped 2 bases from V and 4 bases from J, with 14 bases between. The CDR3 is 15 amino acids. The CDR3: CASSYSRDRGYGYTF. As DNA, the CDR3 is TGTGCCAGCAGTTACAGCAGGGATCGGGGCTATGGCTACACCTTC.

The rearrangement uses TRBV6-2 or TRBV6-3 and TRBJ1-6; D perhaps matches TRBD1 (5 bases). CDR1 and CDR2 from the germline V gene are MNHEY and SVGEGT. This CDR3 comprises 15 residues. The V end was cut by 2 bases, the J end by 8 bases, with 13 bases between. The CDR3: CASSYGTPGHSPLHF. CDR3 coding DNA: TGTGCCAGCAGTTACGGGACCCCCGGACATTCACCCCTCCACTTT.

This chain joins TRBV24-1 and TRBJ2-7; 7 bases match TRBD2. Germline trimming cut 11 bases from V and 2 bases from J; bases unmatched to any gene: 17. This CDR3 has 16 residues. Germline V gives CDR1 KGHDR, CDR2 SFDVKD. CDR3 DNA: TGTGCCAGGTGCCGCGGGATTAGCGGGTGGACCTACGAGCAGTACTTC. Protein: CARCRGISGWTYEQYF.

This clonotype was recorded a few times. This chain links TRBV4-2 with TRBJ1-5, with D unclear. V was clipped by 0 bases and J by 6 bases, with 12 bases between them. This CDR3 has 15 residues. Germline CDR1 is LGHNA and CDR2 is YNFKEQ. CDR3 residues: CASSQESLPSQPQHF. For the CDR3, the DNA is TGTGCCAGCAGCCAAGAGAGTTTGCCCTCTCAGCCCCAGCATTTT.

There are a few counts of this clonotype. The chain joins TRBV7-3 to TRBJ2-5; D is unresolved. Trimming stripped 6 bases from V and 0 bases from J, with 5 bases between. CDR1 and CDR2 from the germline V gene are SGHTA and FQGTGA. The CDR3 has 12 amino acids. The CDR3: CASRADQETQYF. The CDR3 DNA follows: TGTGCCAGCAGGGCCGACCAAGAGACCCAGTACTTC.

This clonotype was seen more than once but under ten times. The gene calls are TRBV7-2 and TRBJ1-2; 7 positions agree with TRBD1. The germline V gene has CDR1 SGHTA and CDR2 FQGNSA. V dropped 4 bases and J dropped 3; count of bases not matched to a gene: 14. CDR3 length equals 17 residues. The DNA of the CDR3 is TGTGCCAGCAGCTACAAGAAACGACAGGGTTTTGACTATGGCTACACCTTC. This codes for CASSYKKRQGFDYGYTF.

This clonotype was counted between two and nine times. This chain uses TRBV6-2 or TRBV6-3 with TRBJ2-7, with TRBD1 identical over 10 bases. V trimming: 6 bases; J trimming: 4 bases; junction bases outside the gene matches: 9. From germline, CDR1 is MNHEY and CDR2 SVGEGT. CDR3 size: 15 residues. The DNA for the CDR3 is TGTGCCAGCAGCGGAAGGGACAGGGGTCTGTACGAGCAGTACTTC. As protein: CASSGRDRGLYEQYF.

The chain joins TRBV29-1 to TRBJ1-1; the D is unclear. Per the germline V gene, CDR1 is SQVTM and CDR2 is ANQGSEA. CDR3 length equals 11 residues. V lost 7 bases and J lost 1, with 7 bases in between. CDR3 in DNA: TGCAGCGGACGGGAGAACACTGAAGCTTTCTTT. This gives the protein CSGRENTEAFF.

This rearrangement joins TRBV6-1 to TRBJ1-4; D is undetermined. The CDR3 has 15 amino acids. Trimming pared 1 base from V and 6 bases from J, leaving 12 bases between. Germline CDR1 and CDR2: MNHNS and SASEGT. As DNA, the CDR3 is TGTGCCAGCAGTGAAGGGCAATTCGTGCATGAAAAACTGTTTTTT. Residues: CASSEGQFVHEKLFF.

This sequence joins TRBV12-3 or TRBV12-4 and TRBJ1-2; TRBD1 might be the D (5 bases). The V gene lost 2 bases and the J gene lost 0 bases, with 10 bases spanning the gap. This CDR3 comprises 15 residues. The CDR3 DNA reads TGTGCCAGCAGTTTAACAGACAGCCCTAACTATGGCTACACCTTC. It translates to CASSLTDSPNYGYTF.

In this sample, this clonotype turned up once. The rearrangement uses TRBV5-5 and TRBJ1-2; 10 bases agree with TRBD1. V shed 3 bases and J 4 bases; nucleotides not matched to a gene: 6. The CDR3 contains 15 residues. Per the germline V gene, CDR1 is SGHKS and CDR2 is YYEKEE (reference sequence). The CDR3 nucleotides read TGTGCCAGCAGCTGGGACAGGGGAGAGGTCTATGGCTACACCTTC. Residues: CASSWDRGEVYGYTF.

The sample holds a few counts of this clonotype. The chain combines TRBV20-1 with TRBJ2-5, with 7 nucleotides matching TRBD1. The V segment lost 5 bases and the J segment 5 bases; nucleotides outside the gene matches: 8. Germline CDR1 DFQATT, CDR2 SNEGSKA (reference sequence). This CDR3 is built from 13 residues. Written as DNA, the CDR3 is TGCAGTGCTGCGGACAGGATGGGGGAGACCCAGTACTTC. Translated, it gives CSAADRMGETQYF.

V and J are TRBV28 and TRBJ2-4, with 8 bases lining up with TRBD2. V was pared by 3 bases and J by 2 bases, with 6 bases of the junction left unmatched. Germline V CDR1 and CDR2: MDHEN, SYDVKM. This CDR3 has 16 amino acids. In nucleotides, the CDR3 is TGTGCCAGCAGTTTTGGGCCGGGAGGGACCAAAAACATTCAGTACTTC. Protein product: CASSFGPGGTKNIQYF.

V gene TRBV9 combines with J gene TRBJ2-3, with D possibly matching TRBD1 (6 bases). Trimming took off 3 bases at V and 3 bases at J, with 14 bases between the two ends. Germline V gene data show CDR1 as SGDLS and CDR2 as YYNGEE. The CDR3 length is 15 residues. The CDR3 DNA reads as TGTGCCAGCAGCGCCACAGGGAGAGCGACAGATACGCAGTATTTT. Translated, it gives CASSATGRATDTQYF.

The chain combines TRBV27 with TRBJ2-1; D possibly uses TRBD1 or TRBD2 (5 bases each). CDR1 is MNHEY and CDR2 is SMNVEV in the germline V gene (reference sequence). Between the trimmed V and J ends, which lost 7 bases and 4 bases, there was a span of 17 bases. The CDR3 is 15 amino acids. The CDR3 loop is CASKYVSGRYNEQFF. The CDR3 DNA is TGTGCCAGCAAGTATGTGTCGGGGCGGTACAATGAGCAGTTCTTC.